This TCR beta chain is from a study of T cells in localized non-small cell lung cancer. Points on this clone: Its target is not known.

Some clones are missing from TCRdb's copy, which holds only in-frame ones; the method was immunoSEQ multiplex PCR. The table includes around 91,000 clones, roughly 90% detected once. Study findings and constraints: A median of about 58 of the top 100 tumor clones appeared in adjacent lung, which was paired and uninvolved.

The CDR3 loop spans 14 amino acids. CDR1 and CDR2 (germline): SNHLY, FYNNEI. J gave up 4 bases and V 5 bases, and 4 bases lay outside the gene matches. Material: peripheral blood, obtained before any cancer treatment. This rearrangement joins TRBV2 to TRBJ1-2, with 10 positions matching TRBD1. The receptor's source is a man between 40 and 70 years old with stage I squamous cell lung carcinoma. The CDR3 reads CASSRTGGFYGYTF. The DNA of the CDR3 is TGTGCCAGCAGTCGGACAGGGGGATTCTATGGCTACACCTTC.